This TCR beta chain was observed in a study of blood T cell repertoires in COVID-19. On the study more broadly: T cells, B-cell-depleted T cells, or PBMCs supplied cDNA or gDNA.

The ends were cut back, 3 bases at V and 0 bases at J, with 17 bases in the middle. The CDR3 is 17 residues long. The germline gives CDR1 SGHDT, CDR2 YYEEEE. Sequencing used immunoSEQ multiplex PCR; TCRdb keeps in-frame clones, though not all of them. This table has roughly 300,000 clones, 70% to 90% appearing once. V usage is TRBV5-6 and J usage is TRBJ2-3; a possible D gene is TRBD2 (5 bases). Input material: PBMCs or T cells enriched from blood (not recorded which). This receptor was taken from a woman aged 25 to 39 who had recovered from COVID-19. The DNA for the CDR3 is TGTGCCAGCAGCTGGGAGACTGCGACCTCTAGCACAGATACGCAGTATTTT. This translates into CASSWETATSSTDTQYF.